The present T cell receptor (beta chain) was sequenced within a study of cytomegalovirus exposure and HLA in healthy donors. Overall study context: Most donors, 80% to 90% of around 400 genotyped, fell in the Caucasian-associated ancestry cluster.

General study results and limits: What a later analysis showed was that several of the most significant clusters appeared linked to common viral pathogens. Previously analyzed data showed that most TCR beta V segments were productive at a frequency of about 87% or about 30%.

It was with 60 Vbeta and 13 Jbeta primers that the PCR ran. Profiled with immunoSEQ multiplex PCR; TCRdb holds only in-frame clones, not every one. The data show tens of thousands of clones, approximately 71% seen once. About this clone itself: What it recognizes is unknown.

V was pared by 4 bases and J by 3 bases, with 15 bases between. Germline CDR1 is LNHDA and CDR2 is SQIVND (reference sequence). The CDR3 has 15 amino acids. The sequenced material came from PBMCs. The chain combines TRBV19 with TRBJ1-2, with D hard to call. The sequence was collected from a man aged 35 to 55 in good health and CMV-seronegative. CDR3 residues: CASSTSAGFYYGYTF. CDR3 in DNA: TGTGCCAGTAGTACGTCGGCCGGGTTCTACTATGGCTACACCTTC.